This T cell receptor (beta chain) was obtained from a study of T cell responses to AZD1222 COVID-19 vaccine. Assay used: immunoSEQ multiplex PCR; TCRdb lists only in-frame clones, some missing. The table records around 120,000 clones, 80% to 90% of them present only once. Points from the study as a whole: Mostly white British, mostly female donors; authors suggested clonal diversity may be underestimated. No repertoire was sampled before or during the peak T cell response, only after it. Only 5 or 6 individuals given AZD1222 were seropositive at baseline.

This clone was picked up one time. The antigen remains undetermined. The CDR3 is made up of 14 amino acids. V lost 1 base and J 6 bases, leaving 10 bases between the germline ends. CDR1 and CDR2 (germline): SGHTA, FQGNSA. The specimen comprised peripheral blood, sampled on day 0 of AZD1222 vaccination. The V call is TRBV7-2, the J call TRBJ2-1, with D unresolved. This sequence originates from an adult in good health. The CDR3 DNA is TGTGCCAGCAGCTTAGTCGGTTCGATCAATGAGCAGTTCTTC. It codes for CASSLVGSINEQFF.